This TCR beta chain was captured by sequencing in a study of T-cell reconstitution after alpha-beta-depleted transplantation in children. Unique molecular identifiers were incorporated during preparation of the TCRbeta library. MiXCR, run by TCRdb on the PCR reads, gives a single entry per CDR3 protein. The table includes nearly 400,000 distinct CDR3 sequences, 20% detected once. Only a few counts were recorded for this clonotype. This clonotype was obtained from a human donor who donated a stem cell graft to a child with acute myeloid leukemia. Source: PBMCs from the stem cell graft donor, taken from the stem cell graft.

The CDR3 protein is CASSYRGLAGGPAQETQYF. The CDR3 DNA follows: TGTGCCAGCAGCTACAGGGGACTAGCGGGAGGGCCCGCCCAAGAGACCCAGTACTTC. The chain joins TRBV6-5 to TRBJ2-5, with 16 positions matching TRBD2. The CDR3 is made up of 19 amino acids. Germline CDR1 MNHEY, CDR2 SVGAGI. V trimming: 6 bases; J trimming: 1 base; junction bases outside the gene matches: 11.